This passage covers 29 T cell receptor beta chains from one sample sequenced in a study of blood T cell repertoires in COVID-19. Some clones are missing from TCRdb's copy, which holds only in-frame ones; the method was immunoSEQ multiplex PCR. The table has more than 250,000 clones, around 90% seen once; the top ten hold 6.3%. The sequenced material came from peripheral blood. These receptors were taken from a woman in her forties or fifties with COVID-19, enrolled during active disease.

The DNA of the CDR3 is TGCGCCAGCAGCCAGGACAGGGTTAGGAATGAGCAGTTCTTC. Its translation: CASSQDRVRNEQFF. The chain carries TRBV4-3 and TRBJ2-1; 8 bases align to TRBD1. In germline, CDR1 is LGHNA, CDR2 YSLEER. V gave up 3 bases and J gave up 7 bases; unmatched junction bases: 5. This CDR3 has 14 amino acids.

V and J are TRBV25-1 and TRBJ2-7; D call uncertain. With 2 bases removed from V and 4 bases from J, the gap between germline ends came to 9 bases. Germline values: CDR1 MGHDK, CDR2 SYGVNS. This CDR3 is built from 13 residues. The CDR3 protein is CASSENPTYEQYF. In DNA form, the CDR3 reads TGTGCCAGCAGTGAAAATCCCACATACGAGCAGTACTTC.

This chain joins TRBV10-1 and TRBJ1-2; TRBD1 matches 7 bases. CDR3 length: 13 amino acids. Germline values: CDR1 WNHNN, CDR2 SYGVQD (reference sequence). Trimming at V came to 5 bases and at J to 4 bases, leaving 4 bases not matched to a gene. Here the CDR3 reads CASSLTGAYGYTF. The CDR3 DNA reads as TGCGCCAGCAGTCTAACAGGGGCCTATGGCTACACCTTC.

This clone was found a few times. V gene TRBV18 combines with J gene TRBJ2-1; 8 nucleotides align to TRBD2. CDR3 size: 15 residues. Germline V gives CDR1 KGHSH, CDR2 LQKENI. J lost 4 bases, V lost 3 bases, and 5 bases had no gene match. DNA for the CDR3: TGTGCCAGCTCACCCCTAGCGGGCCCTTACAATGAGCAGTTCTTC. Residues: CASSPLAGPYNEQFF. The variable domain in full, completed from reference TRBV18 and TRBJ2-1, reads NAGVMQNPRHLVRRRGQEARLRCSPMKGHSHVYWYRQLPEEGLKFMVYLQKENIIDESGMPKERFSAEFPKEGPSILRIQQVVRGDSAAYFCASSPLAGPYNEQFFGPGTRLTVL.

The chain is built from TRBV5-1 and TRBJ2-2; no reliable D call. V was shortened by 1 base and J by 2 bases, with 9 bases between the two germline ends. This CDR3 region has 15 residues. The germline CDR1 and CDR2 sequences are SGHRS and YFSETQ. CDR3 DNA: TGCGCCAGCAGCTTGACGGCGGCAAACACCGGGGAGCTGTTTTTT. Amino acid sequence: CASSLTAANTGELFF.

This clone came up a few times. The genes are TRBV29-1 and TRBJ2-5; 7 bases align to TRBD1. The length of the CDR3 is 14 residues. With V trimmed by 4 bases and J by 2 bases, 7 bases remained unmatched. Germline CDR1 SQVTM, CDR2 ANQGSEA. Written as DNA, the CDR3 is TGCAGCGTTGTCCGACCGGGACAGCAAGAGACCCAGTACTTC. This codes for CSVVRPGQQETQYF.

Written as DNA, the CDR3 is TGTGCCAGCAGCCCCCCCGGACTAGTTGGGTATACGCAGTATTTT. Protein sequence: CASSPPGLVGYTQYF. The V call is TRBV14, the J call TRBJ2-3; TRBD2 aligns across 7 bases. CDR3 length: 15 amino acids. V lost 4 bases and J lost 7; bases outside the gene matches: 11. Germline V CDR1 and CDR2: SGHDN, FVKESK.

This clone appeared once. V and J are TRBV29-1 and TRBJ2-1; D call uncertain. Trimming pared 1 base from V and 15 bases from J, leaving 19 bases between. The CDR3 runs 13 residues. Per the germline V gene, CDR1 is SQVTM and CDR2 is ANQGSEA. The CDR3 here is CSVEVVLESRPFF. CDR3 bases: TGCAGCGTTGAAGTTGTGTTGGAGTCGCGACCGTTCTTC.

This chain joins TRBV19 and TRBJ1-5; D remains ambiguous. The V and J ends lost 3 bases and 3 bases respectively, with 12 bases between them. CDR1 and CDR2 from the germline V gene are LNHDA and SQIVND (reference sequence). This CDR3 spans 15 amino acids. CDR3 DNA sequence: TGTGCCAGTAGTATTGCCCTAGGACTCAATCAGCCCCAGCATTTT. It is translated as CASSIALGLNQPQHF.

This clone was counted once. The chain employs TRBV24-1 and TRBJ2-3; D might be TRBD1 (5 bases). The germline V and J ends were trimmed by 4 bases and 4 bases, with 11 bases remaining between them. Per the germline V gene, CDR1 is KGHDR and CDR2 is SFDVKD. The CDR3 spans 14 residues. The CDR3 bases are TGTGCCACCAGTGACCCGACAGTACCAGATACGCAGTATTTT. This translates into CATSDPTVPDTQYF.

The chain has TRBV6-5 and TRBJ2-7; no clear D gene. The CDR3 length is 15 residues. Germline CDR1 is MNHEY and CDR2 is SVGAGI. Trimming removed 7 bases at V and 3 bases at J, with 19 bases between. In DNA form, the CDR3 reads TGTGCCAGCAAGCAGGAAGATAATTCCTTCTACGAGCAGTACTTC. It yields the protein CASKQEDNSFYEQYF.

CDR3 nucleotide sequence: TGTGCCAGTAGTACGACAGGGACGAAGTTTAAAGAGACCCAGTACTTC. This encodes CASSTTGTKFKETQYF. This chain links TRBV19 with TRBJ2-5; 7 bases match TRBD1. The CDR3 runs 16 residues. J lost 3 bases, V lost 4 bases, and 11 bases had no gene match. Per the germline V gene, CDR1 is LNHDA and CDR2 is SQIVND (reference sequence).

The rearrangement links TRBV24-1 to TRBJ1-5, with 7 bases fitting TRBD1. Trimming at V came to 9 bases and at J to 5 bases, leaving 3 bases not matched to a gene. The CDR3 extends over 12 amino acids. The germline gives CDR1 KGHDR, CDR2 SFDVKD. This CDR3 reads CATGTADQPQHF. The DNA for the CDR3 is TGTGCCACCGGGACAGCAGATCAGCCCCAGCATTTT.

This clone showed up many times. This sequence joins TRBV12-3 or TRBV12-4 and TRBJ1-2; D unresolved. The length of the CDR3 is 13 residues. The V end lost 5 bases, the J end lost 3 bases, and 10 bases lay between the germline ends. CDR3 sequence reads: CASSTGRYYGYTF. CDR3 sequence (DNA): TGTGCCAGCAGTACCGGGAGATACTATGGCTACACCTTC.

The chain carries TRBV6-5 and TRBJ1-4, with 8 bases matching TRBD1. In germline, CDR1 is MNHEY, CDR2 SVGAGI. CDR3 length equals 14 residues. V lost 4 bases and J lost 8; bases outside the gene matches: 6. The CDR3 loop is CASSSPHRGEKLFF. CDR3 sequence (DNA): TGTGCCAGCAGTTCACCCCACAGGGGGGAAAAACTGTTTTTT.

This chain links TRBV30 with TRBJ2-7; D is perhaps TRBD1 (5 bases). Trimming cost V 0 bases and J 0 bases, with 9 bases left between them. CDR3 length: 14 residues. Germline V lookup: CDR1 GTSNPN, CDR2 SVGIG (reference sequence). The CDR3 loop reads CAWSVRTNSYEQYF. CDR3 bases: TGTGCCTGGAGTGTAAGGACAAACTCCTACGAGCAGTACTTC.

The V gene is TRBV6-5, the J gene TRBJ2-5, with D tentatively TRBD2 (5 bases). The CDR3 loop spans 13 amino acids. The germline gives CDR1 MNHEY, CDR2 SVGAGI. Trimming cost V 7 bases and J 5 bases, with 14 bases left between them. CDR3 protein: CASIQPGGETQYF. CDR3 nucleotide sequence: TGTGCCAGCATCCAACCTGGCGGGGAGACCCAGTACTTC.

The V and J genes are TRBV2 and TRBJ1-5; 9 nucleotides line up with TRBD1. The J segment lost 3 bases and the V segment lost 4 bases, leaving 4 bases of the junction unmatched. Germline V CDR1 and CDR2: SNHLY, FYNNEI. The CDR3 is made up of 15 amino acids. CDR3 in amino acids: CASSAGQGNNQPQHF. The CDR3 nucleotides are TGTGCCAGCAGTGCGGGACAGGGTAACAATCAGCCCCAGCATTTT.

The genes are TRBV5-5 and TRBJ1-3, with 8 bases fitting TRBD1. The germline V gene encodes CDR1 SGHKS and CDR2 YYEKEE (reference sequence). Germline trimming cut 7 bases from V and 4 bases from J; bases unmatched to any gene: 10. The length of the CDR3 is 15 residues. CDR3 region: CASLQTGAYGNTIYF. In DNA form, the CDR3 reads TGTGCCAGCCTTCAGACAGGGGCGTACGGAAACACCATATATTTT.

The V call is TRBV11-3, the J call TRBJ1-6; D possibly corresponds to TRBD1 (6 bases). The CDR3 covers 13 residues. Germline V gene sequence: CDR1 SGHNT, CDR2 YENEEA. V was pared by 8 bases and J by 12 bases, with 17 bases between. DNA of the CDR3: TGTGCCAGCGGTGACAGGCGAACGAAACCCCTCCACTTT. It encodes CASGDRRTKPLHF. Full variable domain (outside the CDR3, taken from reference TRBV11-3 and TRBJ1-6): EAGVVQSPRYKIIEKKQPVAFWCNPISGHNTLYWYLQNLGQGPELLIRYENEEAVDDSQLPKDRFSAERLKGVDSTLKIQPAELGDSAVYLCASGDRRTKPLHFGNGTRLTVT.

The V and J genes are TRBV7-8 and TRBJ2-3; 8 bases agree with TRBD2. The length of the CDR3 is 13 residues. CDR1 SGHVS and CDR2 FQNEAQ come from the germline V gene. V was clipped by 5 bases and J by 4 bases; unmatched bases: 2. CDR3 region: CASSGGLADTQYF. CDR3 nucleotides: TGTGCCAGCAGCGGGGGACTAGCAGATACGCAGTATTTT.

In its sample, this clone was seen once. The chain combines TRBV11-2 with TRBJ1-4; weak D call: TRBD1 (5 bases). Germline lookup yields CDR1 SGHAT and CDR2 FQNNGV. This CDR3 spans 14 amino acids. Trimming removed 7 bases at V and 5 bases at J, with 14 bases between. CDR3 loop: CASTLGAYNEKLFF. For the CDR3, the DNA is TGTGCCAGCACCCTAGGGGCCTACAATGAAAAACTGTTTTTT.

V is TRBV7-3 and J is TRBJ2-3; TRBD2 agrees at 11 bases. The CDR3 is 16 residues long. The germline gives CDR1 SGHTA, CDR2 FQGTGA. J gave up 7 bases and V 1 base, and 7 bases lay outside the gene matches. The CDR3 reads CASSLSVAGGSNTQYF. The DNA for the CDR3 is TGTGCCAGCAGCTTAAGTGTAGCGGGAGGGAGCAATACGCAGTATTTT.

The CDR3 bases are TGTGCTAGTGGCACGGGACTAGCGCTTAACAATGAGCAGTTCTTC. Its translation: CASGTGLALNNEQFF. This sequence joins TRBV12-5 and TRBJ2-1; TRBD2 matches at 10 bases. CDR1 and CDR2 from the germline V gene are LGHNT and FRNRAP. Germline trimming cut 6 bases from V and 5 bases from J; bases unmatched to any gene: 7. The CDR3 length is 15 residues.

V gene TRBV24-1 combines with J gene TRBJ2-1, with 7 positions matching TRBD2. This CDR3 has 15 amino acids. Per germline, CDR1 KGHDR and CDR2 SFDVKD. Losses at the gene ends were 3 bases for V and 5 bases for J; bases not matched to a gene: 6. CDR3 in DNA: TGTGCCACCAGTGATAGGACTAGTTACAACAATGAGCAGTTCTTC. This encodes CATSDRTSYNNEQFF.

The V gene is TRBV27, the J gene TRBJ2-1, with TRBD1 identical over 9 bases. The CDR3 is made up of 16 amino acids. CDR1 is MNHEY and CDR2 is SMNVEV in the germline V gene (reference sequence). The V segment lost 2 bases and the J segment 7 bases; nucleotides outside the gene matches: 9. This CDR3 is CASSLPGTGRRNEQFF. The CDR3 region has the DNA TGTGCCAGCAGTTTACCCGGGACAGGGCGAAGGAATGAGCAGTTCTTC.

The CDR3 loop is CASSPIGAGTNTEAFF. CDR3 in DNA: TGCGCCAGCAGCCCCATAGGGGCCGGAACGAACACTGAAGCTTTCTTT. The V call is TRBV5-1, the J call TRBJ1-1; D may be TRBD1 (5 bases). Trimming shortened V by 4 bases and J by 1 base, and 17 bases separated the two germline ends. The germline V gene encodes CDR1 SGHRS and CDR2 YFSETQ. The CDR3 is 16 residues long.

V is TRBV11-2 and J is TRBJ1-1; D not resolved. V was cut by 1 base and J by 1 base, with 13 bases left in between. This CDR3 has 16 residues. Looked up from germline, CDR1 is SGHAT and CDR2 is FQNNGV. Here the CDR3 reads CASSLGRGLGNTEAFF. The CDR3 DNA sequence: TGTGCCAGCAGCTTAGGAAGAGGTCTGGGGAACACTGAAGCTTTCTTT.

This rearrangement joins TRBV7-2 to TRBJ2-2; 9 positions match TRBD2. Germline values: CDR1 SGHTA, CDR2 FQGNSA. The CDR3 is 15 residues long. The trim removed 2 bases at V and 5 bases at J, leaving 3 bases unmatched. The CDR3 region has the DNA TGTGCCAGCAGCTTACGCGGGAGGGAAACCGGGGAGCTGTTTTTT. Residues: CASSLRGRETGELFF.